One sample yielded the 13 T cell receptor beta chains listed below, sequenced in a study of T cell responses to AZD1222 COVID-19 vaccine. Clones were sequenced by immunoSEQ multiplex PCR, and TCRdb holds only the in-frame ones, with some missing. The sample shows over 150,000 clones, approximately 95% of them seen only once. The sample consisted of peripheral blood, taken 28 days after the second dose of the MenACWY control vaccine. These receptors all stem from an adult who received the MenACWY meningococcal vaccine as a control.

The chain employs TRBV6-5 and TRBJ2-1, with TRBD2 matching over 13 bases. The CDR3 spans 13 residues. The germline CDR1 and CDR2 sequences are MNHEY and SVGAGI. V lost 6 bases to trimming and J lost 7 bases; unmatched junction nucleotides: 0. The CDR3 DNA reads TGTGCCAGCAGGGGACTAGCGGGGAATGAGCAGTTCTTC. Translated, it gives CASRGLAGNEQFF.

DNA of the CDR3: TGTGCCAGCAGTGTAAGGCCGGGAACGAACACCGGGGAGCTGTTTTTT. Its translation is CASSVRPGTNTGELFF. J is TRBJ2-2 and V is TRBV2; tentatively, D is TRBD2 (5 bases). Germline V gene data show CDR1 as SNHLY and CDR2 as FYNNEI. The CDR3 is 16 amino acids. The V end was cut by 4 bases, the J end by 0 bases, with 12 bases between.

This clone showed up just once. CDR3 in amino acids: CASSSLGNTGELFF. The CDR3 nucleotides are TGTGCCAGCAGCTCCCTTGGGAACACCGGGGAGCTGTTTTTT. This chain joins TRBV7-9 and TRBJ2-2; D unclear. This CDR3 comprises 14 residues. Per germline, CDR1 SEHNR and CDR2 FQNEAQ (reference sequence). Trimming cost V 4 bases and J 1 base, with 7 bases left between them.

The chain carries TRBV19 and TRBJ1-1, with D possibly being TRBD1 (5 bases). V lost 2 bases and J 4 bases, leaving 8 bases between the germline ends. The CDR3 spans 13 residues. CDR1 and CDR2 (germline): LNHDA, SQIVND (reference sequence). The CDR3 spells CASSIWDSTEAFF. The DNA of the CDR3 is TGTGCCAGTAGTATATGGGACTCCACTGAAGCTTTCTTT.

The chain combines TRBV6-5 with TRBJ2-7; D not certain. Germline lookup yields CDR1 MNHEY and CDR2 SVGAGI. The V end was cut by 5 bases, the J end by 0 bases, with 8 bases between. This CDR3 comprises 13 residues. The CDR3 sequence: CASSTADSYEQYF. The CDR3 coding sequence is TGTGCCAGCAGTACGGCGGACTCCTACGAGCAGTACTTC.

Only one count was recorded for this clone. The V and J genes are TRBV2 and TRBJ1-5, with 8 bases matching TRBD1. This CDR3 contains 15 residues. The germline CDR1 and CDR2 sequences are SNHLY and FYNNEI. With V trimmed by 5 bases and J by 2 bases, 5 bases remained unmatched. CDR3 nucleotides: TGTGCCAGCAGTCGACAGGGGACGGGCAATCAGCCCCAGCATTTT. Translated, it gives CASSRQGTGNQPQHF.

The genes are TRBV10-1 and TRBJ1-5, with 9 bases identical to TRBD1. Unmatched junction bases numbered 3, after V lost 10 bases and J lost 2 bases. Germline CDR1 and CDR2: WNHNN and SYGVQD (reference sequence). This CDR3 comprises 13 residues. CDR3 region: CANHRGRNQPQHF. CDR3 in DNA: TGCGCCAACCACAGGGGGCGCAATCAGCCCCAGCATTTT.

This sequence joins TRBV7-8 and TRBJ1-2; D not resolved. V was trimmed by 5 bases and J by 8 bases, leaving 15 bases between them. The CDR3 runs to 13 residues. The V gene's germline CDR1 is SGHVS and CDR2 FQNEAQ. CDR3 bases: TGTGCCAGCAGCCAGGACGCAACTCGGGGCTACACCTTC. It encodes CASSQDATRGYTF.

Here the CDR3 reads CASSQRQGAEKLFF. CDR3 coding DNA: TGCGCCAGCAGCCAGAGACAGGGGGCTGAAAAACTGTTTTTT. V gene TRBV4-1 combines with J gene TRBJ1-4; TRBD1 matches at 10 bases. With 3 bases clipped from V and 7 bases from J, the junction kept 2 bases outside the gene matches. The CDR3 is 14 amino acids. In germline, CDR1 is MGHRA, CDR2 YSYEKL.

The V call is TRBV5-1, the J call TRBJ1-2, with TRBD1 matching over 10 bases. J lost 8 bases, V lost 4 bases, and 5 bases had no gene match. The CDR3 consists of 13 residues. Germline CDR1 reads SGHRS; CDR2 reads YFSETQ. This chain's CDR3 is CASSAGQGKGYTF. The CDR3 bases are TGCGCCAGCAGCGCGGGACAGGGGAAAGGCTACACCTTC.

This chain uses TRBV30 with TRBJ1-5; the D is unclear. The CDR3 runs to 12 residues. Trimming took off 4 bases at V and 4 bases at J, with 8 bases between the two ends. The germline gives CDR1 GTSNPN, CDR2 SVGIG (reference sequence). CDR3 protein: CAWNQGNQPQHF. CDR3 DNA sequence: TGTGCCTGGAATCAAGGTAATCAGCCCCAGCATTTT.

CDR3 residues: CASSTRGYSYEQYF. CDR3 DNA: TGTGCCAGCAGCACCCGGGGCTACTCCTACGAGCAGTACTTC. The chain links TRBV6-2 or TRBV6-3 to TRBJ2-7, with D tentatively TRBD1 or TRBD2 (5 bases each). Germline CDR1 and CDR2: MNHEY and SVGEGT. The CDR3 is 14 residues long. The V end was cut by 6 bases, the J end by 0 bases, with 12 bases between.

The chain employs TRBV7-2 and TRBJ1-2; D may be TRBD1 (6 bases). The CDR3 extends over 15 amino acids. Germline values: CDR1 SGHTA, CDR2 FQGNSA. Between the trimmed V and J ends, which lost 2 bases and 1 base, there was a span of 11 bases. The CDR3, as DNA: TGTGCCAGCAGCTTACTAGGGGACATTAACTATGGCTACACCTTC. It translates to CASSLLGDINYGYTF.